These 24 T cell receptor beta chains were sequenced from one sample in a study of blood T cell repertoires in COVID-19. Assay: immunoSEQ multiplex PCR; the TCRdb copy retains only in-frame clones and omits some. The sample gives 150,000 to 190,000 clones, approximately 85% of which show up once; under 8.5% is in the top ten. The sequenced material came from peripheral blood. These receptors all stem from a woman aged 55 to 70 with COVID-19, enrolled during active disease.

This clone was found once. The V call is TRBV9, the J call TRBJ2-5, with TRBD1 identical over 9 bases. Germline CDR1 and CDR2: SGDLS and YYNGEE. CDR3 length: 15 residues. V was pared by 0 bases and J by 5 bases, with 5 bases of the junction left unmatched. CDR3 nucleotide sequence: TGTGCCAGCAGCGTAGTGGGACAGGGTTTTGAGACCCAGTACTTC. It is translated as CASSVVGQGFETQYF. Full variable domain (outside the CDR3, taken from reference TRBV9 and TRBJ2-5): DSGVTQTPKHLITATGQRVTLRCSPRSGDLSVYWYQQSLDQGLQFLIQYYNGEERAKGNILERFSAQQFPDLHSELNLSSLELGDSALYFCASSVVGQGFETQYFGPGTRLLVL.

V usage is TRBV7-3 and J usage is TRBJ2-6; 8 bases fit TRBD1. J gave up 0 bases and V 3 bases, and 7 bases lay outside the gene matches. Germline V gene sequence: CDR1 SGHTA, CDR2 FQGTGA. The CDR3 consists of 18 residues. The CDR3 nucleotides are TGTGCCAGCAGCTTCTCCGGGACAGGAAGCTCTGGGGCCAACGTCCTGACTTTC. It is translated as CASSFSGTGSSGANVLTF. The variable domain in full, completed from reference TRBV7-3 and TRBJ2-6, reads GAGVSQTPSNKVTEKGKYVELRCDPISGHTALYWYRQSLGQGPEFLIYFQGTGAADDSGLPNDRFFAVRPEGSVSTLKIQRTERGDSAVYLCASSFSGTGSSGANVLTFGAGSRLTVL.

This clone was counted only a few times. The chain has TRBV5-1 and TRBJ2-1; D is perhaps TRBD2 (5 bases). With 2 bases removed from V and 0 bases from J, the gap between germline ends came to 12 bases. The CDR3 covers 16 residues. Looked up from germline, CDR1 is SGHRS and CDR2 is YFSETQ. This CDR3 reads CASSFPERSSYNEQFF. CDR3 DNA: TGCGCCAGCAGCTTCCCCGAGCGGAGCTCCTACAATGAGCAGTTCTTC. Full variable domain (remainder filled in from reference TRBV5-1 and TRBJ2-1): KAGVTQTPRYLIKTRGQQVTLSCSPISGHRSVSWYQQTPGQGLQFLFEYFSETQRNKGNFPGRFSGRQFSNSRSEMNVSTLELGDSALYLCASSFPERSSYNEQFFGPGTRLTVL.

The gene calls are TRBV5-1 and TRBJ1-2; tentative D call: TRBD1 (6 bases). CDR3 length: 13 residues. V lost 4 bases and J lost 5, with 12 bases in between. Germline CDR1 is SGHRS and CDR2 is YFSETQ. The CDR3 loop is CASSGGTLYGYTF. CDR3 coding DNA: TGCGCCAGCAGCGGTGGGACACTTTATGGCTACACCTTC.

The chain combines TRBV30 with TRBJ1-2; 7 nucleotides match TRBD1. The junction had 9 bases not matched to a gene; V was cut back by 4 bases and J by 4 bases. The CDR3 covers 14 residues. Germline loops: CDR1 GTSNPN, CDR2 SVGIG (reference sequence). The CDR3 sequence is CAWNPFDRAYGYTF. CDR3 sequence (DNA): TGTGCCTGGAACCCCTTTGACAGGGCCTATGGCTACACCTTC.

The chain uses TRBV6-4 and TRBJ2-2, with 10 bases matching TRBD2. Trimming took 2 bases from V and 6 from J; bases not matched to a gene: 6. This CDR3 is 16 amino acids long. Germline loops: CDR1 MRHNA, CDR2 SNTAGT. The CDR3 region is CASSDGASGSSGELFF. CDR3 DNA sequence: TGTGCCAGCAGTGACGGGGCTAGCGGGAGCTCCGGGGAGCTGTTTTTT.

The chain uses TRBV5-4 and TRBJ2-3; D not certain. CDR1 SGHNT and CDR2 YYREEE come from the germline V gene (reference sequence). The V end lost 4 bases, the J end lost 4 bases, and 13 bases lay between the germline ends. The CDR3 is made up of 14 amino acids. Here the CDR3 reads CASSPQIAADTQYF. CDR3 nucleotides: TGTGCCAGCAGCCCCCAGATAGCAGCAGATACGCAGTATTTT.

The gene calls are TRBV6-5 and TRBJ2-7; 7 nucleotides agree with TRBD2. Germline-derived CDR1 and CDR2 are MNHEY and SVGAGI. The CDR3 runs 13 residues. Germline trimming cut 6 bases from V and 3 bases from J; bases unmatched to any gene: 5. CDR3 in amino acids: CASRMGGGYEQYF. CDR3 coding DNA: TGTGCCAGCAGGATGGGGGGGGGCTACGAGCAGTACTTC.

The rearrangement joins TRBV9 to TRBJ1-5; D is ambiguous. Germline CDR1 SGDLS, CDR2 YYNGEE. V dropped 0 bases and J dropped 7 bases, with 11 bases sitting between them. The CDR3 is 14 amino acids. CDR3 amino acids: CASSVVYLRQPQHF. The CDR3 DNA sequence: TGTGCCAGCAGCGTAGTGTATTTGAGACAGCCCCAGCATTTT.

To note about this clone: At one end the junction does not follow the germline gene, possibly because of a read error. V is TRBV5-8 and J is TRBJ1-6, with 9 bases fitting TRBD1. Germline CDR1 and CDR2: SGHTS and YDEGEE. CDR3 length: 11 amino acids. The CDR3 DNA reads as TGTGCCAGCAGCCCTCGGGACAGGGCGCTCTTT. Translation gives CASSPRDRALF. The whole variable domain, filled in from reference TRBV5-8 and TRBJ1-6, reads EAGVTQSPTHLIKTRGQQATLRCSPISGHTSVYWYQQALGLGLQFLLWYDEGEERNRGNFPPRFSGRQFPNYSSELNVNALELEDSALYLCASSPRDRALFGNGTRLTVT.

In this sample, this clone is medium-sized (0.01 to 0.1%). The chain combines TRBV25-1 with TRBJ2-2; D not certain. Germline lookup yields CDR1 MGHDK and CDR2 SYGVNS. V was shortened by 1 base and J by 3 bases, with 6 bases between the two germline ends. CDR3 length equals 14 residues. In DNA form, the CDR3 reads TGTGCCAGCAGTGAATCTGCAGACACCGGGGAGCTGTTTTTT. As protein: CASSESADTGELFF.

V usage is TRBV14 and J usage is TRBJ2-1, with 8 bases aligning to TRBD2. The CDR3 runs to 14 residues. Trimming took 4 bases from V and 8 from J; bases not matched to a gene: 7. The germline gives CDR1 SGHDN, CDR2 FVKESK. CDR3 amino acids: CASSPLGTRDEQFF. In DNA, the CDR3 is TGTGCCAGCAGCCCTCTCGGGACTAGAGATGAGCAGTTCTTC.

The chain combines TRBV6-5 with TRBJ1-5; D is unresolved. The CDR3 sequence is 13 residues long. V lost 5 bases to trimming and J lost 4 bases, with 9 bases between them. Germline V CDR1 and CDR2: MNHEY, SVGAGI. Here the CDR3 DNA reads TGTGCCAGCAGTCGCCAGGCGAATCAGCCCCAGCATTTT. Encoded protein: CASSRQANQPQHF.

This rearrangement joins TRBV9 to TRBJ1-1, with D tentatively TRBD1 (5 bases). CDR1 and CDR2 from the germline V gene are SGDLS and YYNGEE. The CDR3 is 16 amino acids. Trimming pared 0 bases from V and 0 bases from J, leaving 12 bases between. The CDR3 DNA reads as TGTGCCAGCAGCGTAGGCCCGGGGGGAGTGAACACTGAAGCTTTCTTT. Encoded protein: CASSVGPGGVNTEAFF.

The V gene is TRBV29-1, the J gene TRBJ2-5; 10 nucleotides match TRBD1. The CDR3 is 16 amino acids. The trim removed 2 bases at V and 5 bases at J, leaving 11 bases unmatched. In germline, CDR1 is SQVTM, CDR2 ANQGSEA. For the CDR3, the DNA is TGCAGCGTTGAATTCGGTTCGACAGGGGGCAGGGAGACCCAGTACTTC. Encoded protein: CSVEFGSTGGRETQYF.

The V call is TRBV6-4, the J call TRBJ2-1; 7 bases agree with TRBD1. With 3 bases clipped from V and 9 bases from J, the junction kept 11 bases outside the gene matches. The CDR3 spans 15 residues. Germline CDR1 and CDR2: MRHNA and SNTAGT. The CDR3 coding sequence is TGTGCCAGCAGTGAGACAGGGAGTAATCGGGGTGAGCAGTTCTTC. It codes for CASSETGSNRGEQFF.

The V call is TRBV10-3, the J call TRBJ1-1; a possible D gene is TRBD1 (6 bases). V dropped 4 bases and J dropped 8 bases, with 14 bases sitting between them. Germline V gene lookup returns CDR1 ENHRY and CDR2 SYGVKD. The CDR3 consists of 13 residues. The CDR3 is CAISGNGGHEAFF. The CDR3 region has the DNA TGTGCCATCAGTGGTAACGGGGGGCACGAAGCTTTCTTT.

This chain links TRBV7-9 with TRBJ2-1; tentative D call: TRBD2 (6 bases). Trimming removed 3 bases at V and 1 base at J, with 10 bases between. CDR1 is SEHNR and CDR2 is FQNEAQ in the germline V gene (reference sequence). The CDR3 covers 15 residues. Written as DNA, the CDR3 is TGTGCCAGCAGCTTTTCACGGGGGTCCTACAATGAGCAGTTCTTC. This encodes CASSFSRGSYNEQFF. Filled out from reference TRBV7-9 and TRBJ2-1, the complete variable domain reads DTGVSQNPRHKITKRGQNVTFRCDPISEHNRLYWYRQTLGQGPEFLTYFQNEAQLEKSRLLSDRFSAERPKGSFSTLEIQRTEQGDSAMYLCASSFSRGSYNEQFFGPGTRLTVL.

This chain links TRBV7-6 with TRBJ2-1; 8 nucleotides agree with TRBD2. The germline gives CDR1 SGHVS, CDR2 FNYEAQ. The J segment lost 2 bases and the V segment lost 5 bases, leaving 5 bases of the junction unmatched. The CDR3 length is 15 residues. The chain's CDR3 is CASSRLAGTYNEQFF. CDR3 in DNA: TGTGCCAGCAGCAGGTTAGCGGGAACCTACAATGAGCAGTTCTTC.

V usage is TRBV18 and J usage is TRBJ2-3, with a weak D call TRBD1 (6 bases). CDR3 length: 14 amino acids. Germline loops: CDR1 KGHSH, CDR2 LQKENI. V dropped 3 bases and J dropped 1 base, with 8 bases sitting between them. Here the CDR3 reads CASSPGAGTDTQYF. In nucleotides, the CDR3 is TGTGCCAGCTCACCGGGGGCGGGCACAGATACGCAGTATTTT.

Regarding this clone: This same CDR3 is encoded by further DNA sequences in the sample. The V call is TRBV5-1, the J call TRBJ2-2; perhaps TRBD1 as D (6 bases). Germline V gives CDR1 SGHRS, CDR2 YFSETQ. With 5 bases removed from V and 0 bases from J, the gap between germline ends came to 11 bases. The CDR3 runs 15 residues. The CDR3 loop reads CASSLTGANTGELFF. As DNA, the CDR3 is TGCGCCAGCAGTCTGACAGGCGCGAACACCGGGGAGCTGTTTTTT.

This chain links TRBV6-4 with TRBJ1-6; the match to TRBD1 covers 9 bases. V was pared by 2 bases and J by 10 bases, with 6 bases of the junction left unmatched. This CDR3 has 15 residues. CDR1 and CDR2 from the germline V gene are MRHNA and SNTAGT. This CDR3 reads CASSDGNRGQSPLHF. The DNA of the CDR3 is TGTGCCAGCAGTGACGGGAACAGGGGGCAATCACCCCTCCACTTT.

The V gene is TRBV18, the J gene TRBJ1-5; D call uncertain. The CDR3 runs to 15 residues. CDR1 KGHSH and CDR2 LQKENI come from the germline V gene. Trimming shortened V by 3 bases and J by 6 bases, and 15 bases separated the two germline ends. CDR3 DNA: TGTGCCAGCTCACCTTCCGGGGAAGTCAGTCAGCCCCAGCATTTT. Amino acid sequence: CASSPSGEVSQPQHF.

The V call is TRBV24-1, the J call TRBJ2-2, with D possibly being TRBD1 (6 bases). This CDR3 is built from 15 residues. Trimming removed 4 bases at V and 4 bases at J, with 12 bases between. Germline lookup yields CDR1 KGHDR and CDR2 SFDVKD. The CDR3 sequence: CATSDWGPTTGELFF. In nucleotides, the CDR3 is TGTGCCACCAGTGACTGGGGGCCGACCACCGGGGAGCTGTTTTTT.